The 23 T cell receptor beta chains presented below share a single source sample, sequenced in a study of T cells in Graves' hyperthyroidism and ophthalmopathy. Amplified regions were TCR beta CDR3 sequences from RNA transcripts. TCR CDR3 underwent first-round RT-PCR with the HTBI primer set. TCRdb itself ran the multiplex PCR reads through MiXCR, one entry per CDR3 protein. Among 650,000 to 700,000 distinct CDR3 sequences listed, 17% were seen once. Source material: blood. The receptors come from a man aged 50-59 years with Graves' hyperthyroidism.

In its sample, this clonotype was seen a few times. The gene calls are TRBV28 and TRBJ1-2; 9 bases are a match to TRBD1. The length of the CDR3 is 17 residues. V lost 3 bases to trimming and J lost 7 bases; unmatched junction nucleotides: 15. Germline CDR1 MDHEN, CDR2 SYDVKM. The CDR3 DNA sequence: TGTGCCAGCAGTTTGGCTCTTGCTGGACAGGGGCAGGGTGGCTACACCTTC. It yields the protein CASSLALAGQGQGGYTF.

This clonotype has only a few counts. This rearrangement joins TRBV9 to TRBJ1-5, with D uncertain. CDR3 size: 13 residues. Per germline, CDR1 SGDLS and CDR2 YYNGEE. V was clipped by 2 bases and J by 4 bases, with 7 bases between them. The CDR3 loop is CASSVEVNQPQHF. The CDR3 nucleotides are TGTGCCAGCAGCGTGGAGGTGAATCAGCCCCAGCATTTT.

This chain joins TRBV20-1 and TRBJ1-2, with D unresolved. The CDR3 length is 12 residues. Trimming pared 6 bases from V and 6 bases from J, leaving 14 bases between. From germline, CDR1 is DFQATT and CDR2 SNEGSKA (reference sequence). DNA for the CDR3: TGCAGTGCCAAAACAGAAAACCATGGCTACACCTTC. Residues: CSAKTENHGYTF.

On this clonotype: This may arise from a read error, as a much more abundant clone is one base away. The genes are TRBV7-6 and TRBJ2-5; 10 bases match TRBD1. Trimming removed 5 bases from V and 4 bases from J; junction bases left unmatched: 4. CDR3 length: 14 amino acids. Germline V gene lookup returns CDR1 SGHVS and CDR2 FNYEAQ. CDR3 sequence: CASSTRTGGETQYF. CDR3 sequence (DNA): TGTGCCAGCAGCACCCGGACAGGGGGAGAGACCCAGTACTTC.

In its sample, this clonotype was seen many times. The chain couples TRBV2 to TRBJ2-2; TRBD2 matches at 9 bases. Germline trimming cut 8 bases from V and 5 bases from J; bases unmatched to any gene: 15. The CDR3 contains 17 residues. From germline, CDR1 is SNHLY and CDR2 FYNNEI. The DNA of the CDR3 is TGTGCCAGCTCAGTAGGACTAGCGCACGAAGGGACCGGGGAGCTGTTTTTT. Protein sequence: CASSVGLAHEGTGELFF.

The chain has TRBV12-3 or TRBV12-4 and TRBJ1-2, with D uncertain. The CDR3 is 12 residues long. V lost 7 bases to trimming and J lost 7 bases, with 13 bases between them. The CDR3 spells CASTPGTAGYTF. The CDR3 region has the DNA TGTGCCAGCACCCCGGGCACGGCTGGCTACACCTTC.

The V call is TRBV29-1, the J call TRBJ2-1; D call uncertain. Germline assignment: CDR1 SQVTM and CDR2 ANQGSEA. Trimming shortened V by 7 bases and J by 8 bases, and 15 bases separated the two germline ends. The CDR3 runs 12 residues. CDR3 nucleotide sequence: TGCAGCGGGCAGGAGCTTACGGATGAGCAGTTCTTC. Its protein product is CSGQELTDEQFF.

This clonotype was counted at least ten times. Here the CDR3 reads CASSPRGTGELFF. The CDR3 nucleotides are TGTGCCAGCAGCCCCAGGGGAACCGGGGAGCTGTTTTTT. The genes are TRBV11-2 and TRBJ2-2, with a tentative D call TRBD1 (6 bases). Trimming took 5 bases from V and 5 from J, leaving 9 bases between them. The germline gives CDR1 SGHAT, CDR2 FQNNGV. The CDR3 consists of 13 residues.

There are many counts of this clonotype. The V call is TRBV6-6, the J call TRBJ2-2; TRBD1 or TRBD2 may be the D gene (6 bases each). From germline, CDR1 is MNHNY and CDR2 SVGAGI (reference sequence). The CDR3 runs to 15 residues. V shed 2 bases and J shed 3 bases, with 10 bases lying between them. The CDR3 reads CASSYERGHTGELFF. The CDR3 DNA sequence: TGTGCCAGCAGTTACGAACGGGGGCACACCGGGGAGCTGTTTTTT.

This clonotype was seen many times. V is TRBV28 and J is TRBJ2-1; no clear D gene. Germline assignment: CDR1 MDHEN and CDR2 SYDVKM. V lost 8 bases and J 0 bases, leaving 11 bases between the germline ends. This CDR3 contains 14 residues. The CDR3 spells CASVESSSYNEQFF. The CDR3 DNA is TGTGCCAGCGTCGAGTCGAGCTCCTACAATGAGCAGTTCTTC.

The V call is TRBV18, the J call TRBJ2-1; 11 bases agree with TRBD1. Unmatched junction bases numbered 4, after V lost 3 bases and J lost 9 bases. The CDR3 runs 14 residues. Germline loops: CDR1 KGHSH, CDR2 LQKENI. The CDR3 DNA reads as TGTGCCAGCTCACCCGGACAGGGGGCTGGTGAGCAGTTCTTC. This gives the protein CASSPGQGAGEQFF. The whole variable domain, remainder taken from reference TRBV18 and TRBJ2-1, is NAGVMQNPRHLVRRRGQEARLRCSPMKGHSHVYWYRQLPEEGLKFMVYLQKENIIDESGMPKERFSAEFPKEGPSILRIQQVVRGDSAAYFCASSPGQGAGEQFFGPGTRLTVL.

This clonotype has ten or more counts. The chain links TRBV20-1 to TRBJ2-7, with D maybe TRBD2 (5 bases). V lost 5 bases to trimming and J lost 0 bases, with 17 bases between them. This CDR3 has 15 amino acids. Germline-derived CDR1 and CDR2 are DFQATT and SNEGSKA (reference sequence). CDR3 sequence: CSAVGLDFSSYEQYF. DNA for the CDR3: TGCAGTGCTGTCGGACTGGACTTTAGCTCCTACGAGCAGTACTTC.

This clonotype was counted between two and nine times. The DNA of the CDR3 is TGTGCCAGCAGCCCTTCCTCAGCTACAGATACGCAGTATTTT. As protein: CASSPSSATDTQYF. This chain connects TRBV5-5 to TRBJ2-3; D uncertain. Deletions cut 4 bases from V and 3 bases from J, with 12 bases between. Germline CDR1 SGHKS, CDR2 YYEKEE (reference sequence). This CDR3 region has 14 residues.

This clonotype showed up just a few times. The chain combines TRBV28 with TRBJ1-4; 7 positions agree with TRBD1. J lost 3 bases, V lost 5 bases, and 3 bases had no gene match. CDR1 is MDHEN, CDR2 SYDVKM, per germline. The CDR3 length is 14 residues. The CDR3 sequence: CASSGTAANEKLFF. For the CDR3, the DNA is TGTGCCAGCAGTGGGACAGCAGCTAATGAAAAACTGTTTTTT.

The chain uses TRBV28 and TRBJ2-3; 16 positions match TRBD2. Germline loops: CDR1 MDHEN, CDR2 SYDVKM. CDR3 length: 16 residues. J lost 7 bases, V lost 4 bases, and 5 bases had no gene match. CDR3 sequence: CASSSGTSGRAYTQYF. The DNA for the CDR3 is TGTGCCAGCAGTTCCGGGACTAGCGGGAGGGCGTATACGCAGTATTTT.

This sequence joins TRBV4-1 and TRBJ2-7; D tentatively reads TRBD1 or TRBD2 (6 bases each). Deletions cut 2 bases from V and 3 bases from J, with 14 bases between. Germline V CDR1 and CDR2: MGHRA, YSYEKL. This CDR3 has 15 residues. CDR3 protein: CASSQPGHGSYEQYF. The CDR3 nucleotides read TGCGCCAGCAGCCAACCGGGACACGGGAGCTACGAGCAGTACTTC.

This clonotype was counted ten times or more. The rearrangement links TRBV2 to TRBJ1-1; no clear D gene. Deletions cut 9 bases from V and 0 bases from J, with 17 bases between. CDR1 is SNHLY and CDR2 is FYNNEI in the germline V gene. The CDR3 has 15 residues. CDR3 loop: CASVVNEVMNTEAFF. The CDR3 bases are TGTGCCAGTGTTGTCAACGAGGTTATGAACACTGAAGCTTTCTTT.

In this sample, this clonotype turned up a few times. The gene calls are TRBV20-1 and TRBJ1-2; D is undetermined. The CDR3 consists of 15 residues. Between the trimmed V and J ends, which lost 1 base and 0 bases, there was a span of 12 bases. Germline assignment: CDR1 DFQATT and CDR2 SNEGSKA (reference sequence). The CDR3 DNA reads TGCAGTGCTAGAGCCTCCAGCCGAACTAACTATGGCTACACCTTC. As protein: CSARASSRTNYGYTF.

This clonotype was detected many times. The V call is TRBV7-2, the J call TRBJ2-5; 8 nucleotides line up with TRBD2. The length of the CDR3 is 14 residues. The junction had 7 bases not matched to a gene; V was cut back by 5 bases and J by 5 bases. CDR1 and CDR2 from the germline V gene are SGHTA and FQGNSA. Written as DNA, the CDR3 is TGTGCCAGCAGCCCCAGCGGGAGTAGGGAGACCCAGTACTTC. This translates into CASSPSGSRETQYF.

The sample holds a few counts of this clonotype. The rearrangement links TRBV28 to TRBJ1-2; 7 positions match TRBD1. CDR3 length equals 14 residues. CDR1 and CDR2 from the germline V gene are MDHEN and SYDVKM. J gave up 7 bases and V 5 bases, and 10 bases lay outside the gene matches. The DNA of the CDR3 is TGTGCCAGCAGTGATACCGGGACAGACGGTGGCTACACCTTC. Translation gives CASSDTGTDGGYTF.

This rearrangement joins TRBV7-9 to TRBJ1-4; a weak D match, TRBD1 (6 bases). This CDR3 is 15 amino acids long. V was clipped by 7 bases and J by 8 bases, with 20 bases between them. Germline CDR1 reads SEHNR; CDR2 reads FQNEAQ (reference sequence). The CDR3 loop is CASTNGGGRSEKLFF. CDR3 sequence (DNA): TGTGCCAGCACCAATGGGGGGGGCCGTTCAGAAAAACTGTTTTTT.

This clonotype was found a few times. The genes are TRBV9 and TRBJ2-1; TRBD1 agrees at 11 bases. The CDR3 loop spans 15 amino acids. Trimming at V came to 5 bases and at J to 10 bases, leaving 11 bases not matched to a gene. Germline V lookup: CDR1 SGDLS, CDR2 YYNGEE. The CDR3 nucleotides are TGTGCCAGCAGTTCAACCGGGACAGGGGGTTTAGAGCAGTTCTTC. Protein sequence: CASSSTGTGGLEQFF.

This clonotype was found many times. V gene TRBV11-2 combines with J gene TRBJ2-5, with D possibly TRBD1 on 6 matching bases. Germline V CDR1 and CDR2: SGHAT, FQNNGV. The V gene lost 1 base and the J gene lost 5 bases, with 14 bases spanning the gap. The CDR3 has 15 amino acids. The CDR3 loop is CASSLAGTPRETQYF. Written as DNA, the CDR3 is TGTGCCAGCAGCTTAGCTGGGACACCAAGGGAGACCCAGTACTTC. Complete variable domain (other parts from reference TRBV11-2 and TRBJ2-5): EAGVAQSPRYKIIEKRQSVAFWCNPISGHATLYWYQQILGQGPKLLIQFQNNGVVDDSQLPKDRFSAERLKGVDSTLKIQPAKLEDSAVYLCASSLAGTPRETQYFGPGTRLLVL.